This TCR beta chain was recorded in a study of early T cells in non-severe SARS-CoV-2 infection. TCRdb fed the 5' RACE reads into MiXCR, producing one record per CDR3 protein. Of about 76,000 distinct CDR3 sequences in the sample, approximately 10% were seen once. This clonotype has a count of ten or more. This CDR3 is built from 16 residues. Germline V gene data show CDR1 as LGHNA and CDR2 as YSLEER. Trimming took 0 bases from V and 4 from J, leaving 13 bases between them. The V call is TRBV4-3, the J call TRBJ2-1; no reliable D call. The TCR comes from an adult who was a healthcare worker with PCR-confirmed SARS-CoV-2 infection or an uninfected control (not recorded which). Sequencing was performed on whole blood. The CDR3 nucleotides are TGCGCCAGCAGCCAAGATGTGGGGTCTGATTACAATGAGCAGTTCTTC. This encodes CASSQDVGSDYNEQFF.